This T cell receptor (beta chain) comes out of a study of OX40 agonist ivuxolimab in advanced cancers. About the research overall: Having had anti-PD-1, anti-PD-L1 or anti-CTLA-4 therapy before was allowed, and around 44% had some.

Study-wide findings and caveats: The study found that CD8+ T cells averaged more expanded clones than CD4+.

The protocol was immunoSEQ multiplex PCR, while the TCRdb copy is restricted to in-frame clones and leaves out a portion. The sample consists of approximately 120,000 clones, 85% to 95% of them appearing once. Concerning this clone: The antigen remains unidentified.

This receptor was identified in an adult with an advanced solid tumor such as melanoma, head and neck, liver or kidney cancer. The specimen was CD4+ or CD8+ T cells sorted from blood, collected in a trial of the OX40 agonist ivuxolimab.

CDR3 coding DNA: TGTGCCAGCAGCTTAGTGCGGGAGGCCTACAATGAGCAGTTCTTC. Amino acid sequence: CASSLVREAYNEQFF. The chain joins TRBV7-9 to TRBJ2-1; 8 bases fit TRBD2. V was pared by 1 base and J by 2 bases, with 1 base of the junction left unmatched. CDR1 SEHNR and CDR2 FQNEAQ come from the germline V gene (reference sequence). The CDR3 loop spans 15 amino acids.